This TCR beta chain emerged from a study of technical replicates of blood from several donors. The table came from immunoSEQ multiplex PCR; TCRdb's copy has only in-frame clones and leaves some out. The data show about 82,000 clones, 94% seen once. The CDR3 has 12 residues. CDR1 SNHLY and CDR2 FYNNEI come from the germline V gene. V was trimmed by 10 bases and J by 0 bases, leaving 10 bases between them. The sample consisted of T cells isolated from PBMCs. V gene TRBV2 combines with J gene TRBJ2-7; D not resolved. The sequence was collected from a human donor in good health. The CDR3 bases are TGTGCCACCGTTGGTAGCTCCTACGAGCAGTACTTC. It specifies CATVGSSYEQYF.